The TCR beta chain described here comes from a study of HIV-infected patients and healthy controls (dated by TCRdb to 2014 to 2015). About the full investigation: CD4 counts rose modestly but significantly in about 85% of the 16 patients after three months of therapy, yet stayed below normal ranges. The CD4:CD8 ratio rose slightly, whereas CD8 counts showed no consistent shift during early therapy. After a further year of therapy, viral load was undetectable in all patients, having already become undetectable in about 70% of the 16 patients by the second bleed. Overall T-cell lymphocytopenia was not observed in the patients, and no significant difference from controls was found in total CDR3 counts per chain. The study tested whether deep TCR repertoire sequencing of HIV patients' small blood samples could capture immune perturbation and reconstitution.

Results the study describes overall, beyond this receptor: The dynamics of distinct T-cell subpopulations could not be separated, and sequencing depth was restricted, because whole blood was used. Comparisons were complicated by unequal numbers of distinct sequences between patients and controls, and rare events from HIV-infected data were overweighted by size-matching. HIV-infected repertoires showed significantly elevated mean Gini indices relative to controls, which possibly reflects oligoclonality. Compared with untreated HIV+ repertoires, healthy control repertoires had roughly threefold more distinct CDR3s and higher Shannon diversity. Healthy controls shared more CDR3s between individuals than HIV+ patients, by Jaccard index and by count of highly shared sequences. Slight age and sex profile differences between the study cohorts did not explain the observed diversity differences. In the study, no determination of donor HLA types was made. The apparent post-therapy recovery of the Gini index in HIV-infected patients was not reproduced in size-matched repertoire data. During therapy, a significant decrease in frequency was seen for HIV-associated CDR3s, whereas no significant change was found for CMV-associated CDR3s, although most of them became more frequent. Compared with controls, HIV-infected patients showed significantly different mean usage of eight alpha and eight beta V genes. Alpha-beta chain pairing was not determined in the samples. Processing was restricted to sixteen HIV-infected individuals, which the authors judged to be a major constraint on the generalizability of the findings. MAIT cell alpha-chain CDR3s were found at high frequency in healthy controls but were severely depleted in HIV+ repertoires.

There are 15 amino acids in the CDR3, from cysteine to phenylalanine inclusive. The kept DNA is CDR3 alone, 45 bases in frame from the first base. V lost 0 bases and J lost 3 bases; the stretch between them is 12 bases long. CDR1 is given as MNHEY and CDR2 as SVGAGI, both from the germline V gene. At least ten counts were recorded for this clonotype. The antigen it binds to is not known. Base quality data are lacking; no much larger clone is found one base away. Whole blood was used without fractionating the cells, so the repertoire represented all peripheral T cells without sorting. For RNA extraction, approximately 2.5 ml of peripheral blood was collected into Tempus tubes. The first sixteen eligible patients were processed from the enrolled HIV-infected adults, who had not yet received antiretroviral therapy and were about to begin treatment. Patients were deemed ineligible for enrollment if they had febrile or AIDS-related illness, tumors, hepatitis B or C coinfection, immunomodulatory therapy, recent vaccination or treatment interruptions. Residual genomic DNA was removed with the TURBO-DNase kit and globin mRNA was depleted with GLOBINclear. The study collected pretreatment blood from HIV-infected patients just before antiretroviral therapy was started.

SuperScript III was used to reverse transcribe 500 ng RNA with primers targeting the alpha and beta constant regions. Separate alpha and beta chain libraries were generated by chain-specific third strand synthesis with multiplexing indices. The protocol used a single primer pair to amplify all rearrangements within a chain, which avoided primer bias, and attached molecular barcodes to each cDNA molecule. Purified cDNA was joined by T4 RNA Ligase 1 to a 5' RACE adapter carrying a random hexamer and the SP2 sequencing primer site. Second strand synthesis was primed from the SP2 site with Phusion polymerase, using slow temperature ramps to favor optimal annealing. Joined together, two random hexamer sequences that had both been added before amplification formed the 12-nucleotide barcode of each molecule. A brief initial PCR introduced P5 and P7 adapter elements together with a second index, and a roughly 25-cycle amplification PCR using P5s and P7 primers was subsequently performed. A total of about 25 PCR cycles were applied to the libraries, which were quantified on a Qubit, sized on a Bioanalyzer, and diluted to roughly 4.4 nM. The normalized libraries were sequenced on an Illumina MiSeq using 2 x 250 paired-end kits. Reverse transcription reactions were cleaned up on MinElute columns and eluted into around 10 ul Tris-Cl. A 1:1 ratio of AMPure XP beads was used to clean the adapter ligations after they had run for 23 hours at 16 degrees C. As for the original processing: Demultiplexed FASTQ files were processed with a modified Decombinator that output V, J, insert and barcode information. Sequences sharing a barcode but differing from the dominant sequence were discarded as errors, and barcodes clustered at Levenshtein distance 3 were counted to estimate original cDNA molecules. The R packages ineq, vegan, igraph and RCytoscape were used for downstream analyses, with IMGT nomenclature and CDR3 definitions applied. The authors computed V gene usage over distinct sequences and counted each TCR a single time to avoid skew from clonal expansion. Similarity networks connected unique CDR3 amino acid sequences within a donor whenever two sequences differed by a single Levenshtein edit. Published HIV-specific CDR3s (approximately 90 alpha, 550 to 800 beta) and CMV-specific CDR3s (about 13 alpha, 200 to 300 beta) were compiled and searched for in the repertoires. Lower sequence numbers were not the cause of the decreased diversity in patients, as random subsampling to size-matched repertoires showed. TCRdb reprocessing: public reads trimmed at Q25 with fastp, clones called with MiXCR, in-frame beta chains kept. Rows with one shared CDR3 protein collapse into an entry with the most common genes and DNA. TCRdb's processing, not the study's, gives the V and J calls here. The sample table lists approximately 9,700 distinct CDR3 sequences, around 4.9% of them with a count of one. The ten top clones hold 13% to 15% of the sample.

The sequence links TRBV6-5 to TRBJ2-7; TRBD2 could be the D gene, as 6 bases match. Sequences were derived from blood, sampled before antiretroviral therapy. The sequence was collected from an adult with HIV infection. The CDR3 protein is CASSYSEGVGYEQYF. The DNA reads TGTGCCAGCAGTTACTCGGAGGGAGTGGGCTACGAGCAGTACTTC.